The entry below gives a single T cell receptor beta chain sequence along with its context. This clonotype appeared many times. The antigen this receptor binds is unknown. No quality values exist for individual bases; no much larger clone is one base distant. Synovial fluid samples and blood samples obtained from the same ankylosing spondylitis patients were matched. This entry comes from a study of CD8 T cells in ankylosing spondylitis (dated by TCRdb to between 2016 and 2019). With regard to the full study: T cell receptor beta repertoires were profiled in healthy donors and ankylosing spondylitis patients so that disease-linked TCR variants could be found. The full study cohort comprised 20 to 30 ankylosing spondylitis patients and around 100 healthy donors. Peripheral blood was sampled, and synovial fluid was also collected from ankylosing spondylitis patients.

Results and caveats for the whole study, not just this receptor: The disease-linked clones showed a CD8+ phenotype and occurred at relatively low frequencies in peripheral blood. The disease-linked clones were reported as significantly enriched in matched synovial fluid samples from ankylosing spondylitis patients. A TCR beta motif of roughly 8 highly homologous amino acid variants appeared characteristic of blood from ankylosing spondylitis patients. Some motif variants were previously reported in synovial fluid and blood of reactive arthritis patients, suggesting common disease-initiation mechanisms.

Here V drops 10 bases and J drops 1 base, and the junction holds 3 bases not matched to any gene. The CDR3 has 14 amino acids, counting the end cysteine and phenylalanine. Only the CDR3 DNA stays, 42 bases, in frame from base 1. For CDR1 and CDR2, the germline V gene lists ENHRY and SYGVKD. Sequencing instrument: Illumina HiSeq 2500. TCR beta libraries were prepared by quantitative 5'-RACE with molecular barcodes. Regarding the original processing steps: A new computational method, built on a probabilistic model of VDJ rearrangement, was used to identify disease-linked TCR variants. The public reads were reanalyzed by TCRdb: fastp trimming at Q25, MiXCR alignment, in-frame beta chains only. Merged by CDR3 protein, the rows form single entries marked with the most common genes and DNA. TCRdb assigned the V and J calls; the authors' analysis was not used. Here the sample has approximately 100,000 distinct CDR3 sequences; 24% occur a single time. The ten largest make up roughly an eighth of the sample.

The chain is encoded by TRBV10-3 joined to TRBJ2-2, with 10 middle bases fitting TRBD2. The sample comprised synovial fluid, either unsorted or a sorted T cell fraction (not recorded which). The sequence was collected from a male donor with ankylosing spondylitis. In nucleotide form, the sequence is TGTGCCACCAAGCGGGAGGGGAACACCGGGGAGCTGTTTTTT. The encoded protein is CATKREGNTGELFF.